The 2 T cell receptor beta chains reported below all come from one sample, sequenced in a study of OX40 agonist ivuxolimab in advanced cancers. Repertoires were generated with immunoSEQ multiplex PCR, while TCRdb's copy carries only in-frame clones and drops some. The profile shows 55,000 to 85,000 clones, around 90% of them singletons. The starting material was CD4+ or CD8+ T cells sorted from blood, obtained in a trial of the OX40 agonist ivuxolimab. These receptors were obtained from an adult with an advanced solid tumor such as melanoma, head and neck, liver or kidney cancer.

The genes are TRBV9 and TRBJ2-1; 8 bases agree with TRBD1. This CDR3 comprises 16 residues. Per germline, CDR1 SGDLS and CDR2 YYNGEE. Trimming cost V 4 bases and J 3 bases; bases outside gene matches: 9. Here the CDR3 DNA reads TGTGCCAGCAGCAAAGGACAGGGCCCAAGCTACAATGAGCAGTTCTTC. It yields the protein CASSKGQGPSYNEQFF. The entire variable domain, with the rest obtained from reference TRBV9 and TRBJ2-1, is as follows: DSGVTQTPKHLITATGQRVTLRCSPRSGDLSVYWYQQSLDQGLQFLIQYYNGEERAKGNILERFSAQQFPDLHSELNLSSLELGDSALYFCASSKGQGPSYNEQFFGPGTRLTVL.

The chain is built from TRBV5-4 and TRBJ2-2, with D hard to call. CDR1 is SGHNT and CDR2 is YYREEE in the germline V gene (reference sequence). Trimming removed 0 bases from V and 4 bases from J, with 4 bases in between. This CDR3 is 13 amino acids long. The DNA for the CDR3 is TGTGCCAGCAGCTTGGTGGGCACCGGGGAGCTGTTTTTT. It codes for CASSLVGTGELFF. Based on the CDR3 plus reference TRBV5-4 and TRBJ2-2, the full variable domain is ETGVTQSPTHLIKTRGQQVTLRCSSQSGHNTVSWYQQALGQGPQFIFQYYREEENGRGNFPPRFSGLQFPNYSSELNVNALELDDSALYLCASSLVGTGELFFGEGSRLTVL.